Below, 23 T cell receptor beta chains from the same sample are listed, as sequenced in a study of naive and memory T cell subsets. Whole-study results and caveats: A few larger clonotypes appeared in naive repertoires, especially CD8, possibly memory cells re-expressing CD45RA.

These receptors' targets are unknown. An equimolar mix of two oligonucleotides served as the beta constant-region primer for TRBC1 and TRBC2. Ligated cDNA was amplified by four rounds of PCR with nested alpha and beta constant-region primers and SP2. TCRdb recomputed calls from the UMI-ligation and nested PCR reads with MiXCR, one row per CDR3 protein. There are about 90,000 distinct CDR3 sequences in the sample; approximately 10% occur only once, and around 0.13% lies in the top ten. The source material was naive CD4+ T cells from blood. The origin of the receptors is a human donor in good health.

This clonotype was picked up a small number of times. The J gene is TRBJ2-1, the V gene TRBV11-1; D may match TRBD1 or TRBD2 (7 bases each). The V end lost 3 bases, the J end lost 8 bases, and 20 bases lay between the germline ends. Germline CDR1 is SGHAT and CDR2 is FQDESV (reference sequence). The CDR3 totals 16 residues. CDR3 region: CASSFPQGGRGDEQFF. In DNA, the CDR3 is TGTGCCAGCAGCTTCCCACAAGGGGGCCGGGGGGATGAGCAGTTCTTC.

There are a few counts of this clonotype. This CDR3 reads CASSSADRRNEQFF. The CDR3 coding sequence is TGTGCCAGCAGTTCCGCAGACAGGAGAAATGAGCAGTTCTTC. This chain connects TRBV28 to TRBJ2-1; D is perhaps TRBD1 (6 bases). Trimming removed 4 bases at V and 7 bases at J, with 14 bases between. Per germline, CDR1 MDHEN and CDR2 SYDVKM. The CDR3 sequence is 14 residues long. The full variable domain, in which reference TRBV28 and TRBJ2-1 provide the parts outside the CDR3, is DVKVTQSSRYLVKRTGEKVFLECVQDMDHENMFWYRQDPGLGLRLIYFSYDVKMKEKGDIPEGYSVSREKKERFSLILESASTNQTSMYLCASSSADRRNEQFFGPGTRLTVL.

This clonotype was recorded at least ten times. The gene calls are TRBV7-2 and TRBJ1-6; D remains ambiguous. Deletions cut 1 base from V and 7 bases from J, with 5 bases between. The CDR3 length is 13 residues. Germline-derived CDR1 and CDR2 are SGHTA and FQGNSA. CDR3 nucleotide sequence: TGTGCCAGCAGCTTAGAAGGGAATTCACCCCTCCACTTT. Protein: CASSLEGNSPLHF.

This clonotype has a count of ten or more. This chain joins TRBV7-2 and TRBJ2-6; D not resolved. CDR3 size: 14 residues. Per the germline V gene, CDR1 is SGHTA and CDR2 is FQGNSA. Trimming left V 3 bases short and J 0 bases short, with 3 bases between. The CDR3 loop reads CASSFDSGANVLTF. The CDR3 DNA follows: TGTGCCAGCAGCTTCGACTCTGGGGCCAACGTCCTGACTTTC.

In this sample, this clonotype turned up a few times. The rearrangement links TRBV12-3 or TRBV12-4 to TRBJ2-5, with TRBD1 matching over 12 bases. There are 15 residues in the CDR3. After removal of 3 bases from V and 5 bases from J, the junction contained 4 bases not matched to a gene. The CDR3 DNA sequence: TGTGCCAGCAGTTTCGGGACAGGGGGCAGGGAGACCCAGTACTTC. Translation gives CASSFGTGGRETQYF.

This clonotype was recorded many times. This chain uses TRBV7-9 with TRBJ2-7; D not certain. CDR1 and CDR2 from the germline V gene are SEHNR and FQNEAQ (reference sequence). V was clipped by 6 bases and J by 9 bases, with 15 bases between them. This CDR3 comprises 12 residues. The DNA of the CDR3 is TGTGCCAGCAGTCTAGACGGGCGGACGCAGTACTTC. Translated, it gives CASSLDGRTQYF.

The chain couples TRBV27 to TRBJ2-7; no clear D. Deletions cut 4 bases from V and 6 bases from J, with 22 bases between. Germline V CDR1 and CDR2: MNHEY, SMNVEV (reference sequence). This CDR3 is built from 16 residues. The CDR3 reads CASSSTLSVGDLEQYF. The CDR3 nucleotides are TGTGCCAGCAGTTCCACTCTTTCGGTTGGGGATCTCGAGCAGTACTTC.

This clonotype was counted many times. As DNA, the CDR3 is TGTGCCAGTAGTCCGCGCAGGGTCAGTTCACCCCTCCACTTT. Translating it yields CASSPRRVSSPLHF. This chain links TRBV19 with TRBJ1-6; tentative D call: TRBD1 (5 bases). V was clipped by 5 bases and J by 9 bases, with 14 bases between them. Germline values: CDR1 LNHDA, CDR2 SQIVND (reference sequence). The length of the CDR3 is 14 residues.

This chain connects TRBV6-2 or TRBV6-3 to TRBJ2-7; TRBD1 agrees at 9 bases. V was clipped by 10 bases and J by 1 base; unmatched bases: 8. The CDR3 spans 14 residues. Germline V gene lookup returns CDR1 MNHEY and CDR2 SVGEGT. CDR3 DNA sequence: TGTGCCACTAAGACCGGGACAGGGTCCTACGAGCAGTACTTC. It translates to CATKTGTGSYEQYF.

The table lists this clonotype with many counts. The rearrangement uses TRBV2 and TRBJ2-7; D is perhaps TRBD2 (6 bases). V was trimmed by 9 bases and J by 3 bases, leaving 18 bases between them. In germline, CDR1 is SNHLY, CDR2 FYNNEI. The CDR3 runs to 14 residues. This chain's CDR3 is CASNSPGVLYEQYF. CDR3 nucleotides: TGTGCCAGTAATTCCCCGGGGGTACTCTACGAGCAGTACTTC.

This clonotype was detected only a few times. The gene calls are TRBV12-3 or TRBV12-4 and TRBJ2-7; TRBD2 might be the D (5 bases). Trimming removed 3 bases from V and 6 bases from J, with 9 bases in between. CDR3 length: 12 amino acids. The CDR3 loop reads CASSFVAGEQYF. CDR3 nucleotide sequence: TGTGCCAGCAGTTTTGTGGCGGGCGAGCAGTACTTC.

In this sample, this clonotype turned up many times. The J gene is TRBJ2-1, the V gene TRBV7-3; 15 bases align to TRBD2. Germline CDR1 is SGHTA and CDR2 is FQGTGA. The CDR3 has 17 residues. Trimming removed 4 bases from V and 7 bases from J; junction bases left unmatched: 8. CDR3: CASSSGLGTSGRNEQFF. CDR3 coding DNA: TGTGCCAGCAGCTCAGGTCTCGGGACTAGCGGGAGGAATGAGCAGTTCTTC. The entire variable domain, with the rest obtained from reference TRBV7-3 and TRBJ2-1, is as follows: GAGVSQTPSNKVTEKGKYVELRCDPISGHTALYWYRQSLGQGPEFLIYFQGTGAADDSGLPNDRFFAVRPEGSVSTLKIQRTERGDSAVYLCASSSGLGTSGRNEQFFGPGTRLTVL.

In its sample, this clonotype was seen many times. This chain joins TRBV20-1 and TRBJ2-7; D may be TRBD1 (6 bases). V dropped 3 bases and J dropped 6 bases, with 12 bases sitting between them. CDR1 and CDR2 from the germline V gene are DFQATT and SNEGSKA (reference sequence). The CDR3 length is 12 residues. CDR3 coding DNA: TGCAGTGCTAGGGACAGAGGAGGCGAGCAGTACTTC. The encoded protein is CSARDRGGEQYF.

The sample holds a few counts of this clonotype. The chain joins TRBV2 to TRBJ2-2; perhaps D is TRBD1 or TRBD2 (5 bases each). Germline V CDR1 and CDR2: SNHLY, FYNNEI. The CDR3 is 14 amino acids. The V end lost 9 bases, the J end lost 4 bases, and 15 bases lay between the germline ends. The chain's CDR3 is CASKTTGTTGELFF. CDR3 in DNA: TGTGCCAGTAAAACGACCGGGACCACCGGGGAGCTGTTTTTT.

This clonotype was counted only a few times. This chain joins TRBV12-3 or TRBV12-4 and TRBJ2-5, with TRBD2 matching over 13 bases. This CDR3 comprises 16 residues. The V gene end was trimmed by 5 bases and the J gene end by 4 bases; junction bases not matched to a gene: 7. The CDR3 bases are TGTGCCAGCAGTCAACAAGGACTAGCGGGAGTAGAGACCCAGTACTTC. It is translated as CASSQQGLAGVETQYF.

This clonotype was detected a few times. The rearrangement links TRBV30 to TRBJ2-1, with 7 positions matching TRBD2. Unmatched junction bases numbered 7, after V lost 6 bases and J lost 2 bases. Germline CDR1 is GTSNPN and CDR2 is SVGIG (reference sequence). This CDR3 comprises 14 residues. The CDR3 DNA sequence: TGTGCCTGTACGAAAGCGGGACCCTACAATGAGCAGTTCTTC. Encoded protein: CACTKAGPYNEQFF.

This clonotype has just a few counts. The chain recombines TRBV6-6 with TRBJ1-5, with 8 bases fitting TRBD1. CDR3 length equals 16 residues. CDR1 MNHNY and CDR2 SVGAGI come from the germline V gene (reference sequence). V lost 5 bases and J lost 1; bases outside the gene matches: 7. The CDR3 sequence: CASSPSDRGSNQPQHF. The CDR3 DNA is TGTGCCAGCAGTCCCTCCGACAGGGGCAGCAATCAGCCCCAGCATTTT.

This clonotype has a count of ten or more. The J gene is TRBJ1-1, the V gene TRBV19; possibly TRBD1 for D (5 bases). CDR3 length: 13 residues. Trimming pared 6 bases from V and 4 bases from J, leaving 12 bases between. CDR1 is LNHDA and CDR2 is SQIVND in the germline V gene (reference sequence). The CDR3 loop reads CASRHVGGTEAFF. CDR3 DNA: TGTGCCAGTAGACACGTCGGGGGCACTGAAGCTTTCTTT.

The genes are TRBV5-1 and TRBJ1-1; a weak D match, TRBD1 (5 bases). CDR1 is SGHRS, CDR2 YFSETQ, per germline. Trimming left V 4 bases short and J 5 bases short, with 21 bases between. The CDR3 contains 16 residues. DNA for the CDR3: TGCGCCAGCAGCGCCGGGGGGTCCCCGGCGGGGACTGAAGCTTTCTTT. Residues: CASSAGGSPAGTEAFF.

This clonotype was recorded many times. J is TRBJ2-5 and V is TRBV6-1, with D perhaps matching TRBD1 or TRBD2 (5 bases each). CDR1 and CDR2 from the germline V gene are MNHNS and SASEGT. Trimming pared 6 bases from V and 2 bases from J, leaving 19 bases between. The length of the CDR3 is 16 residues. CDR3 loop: CASSHGPGRIQETQYF. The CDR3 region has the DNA TGTGCCAGCAGCCATGGACCGGGACGGATACAAGAGACCCAGTACTTC.

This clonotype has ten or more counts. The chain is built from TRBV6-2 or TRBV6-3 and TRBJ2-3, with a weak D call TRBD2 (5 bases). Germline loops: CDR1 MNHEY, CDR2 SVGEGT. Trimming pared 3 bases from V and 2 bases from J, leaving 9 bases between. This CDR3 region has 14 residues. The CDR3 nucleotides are TGTGCCAGCAGTTATGGGCTAGCCACAGATACGCAGTATTTT. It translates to CASSYGLATDTQYF.

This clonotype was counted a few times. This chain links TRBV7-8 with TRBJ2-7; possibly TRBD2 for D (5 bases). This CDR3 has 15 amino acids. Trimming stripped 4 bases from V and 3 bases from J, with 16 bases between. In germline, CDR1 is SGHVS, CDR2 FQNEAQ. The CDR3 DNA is TGTGCCAGCAGCTCGGGGATGGGATTGGGCTACGAGCAGTACTTC. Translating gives CASSSGMGLGYEQYF.

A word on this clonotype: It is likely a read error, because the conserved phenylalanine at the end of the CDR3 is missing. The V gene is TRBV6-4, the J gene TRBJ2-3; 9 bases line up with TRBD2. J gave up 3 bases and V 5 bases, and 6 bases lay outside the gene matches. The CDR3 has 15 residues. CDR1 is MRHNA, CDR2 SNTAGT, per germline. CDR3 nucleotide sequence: TGTGCCAGCAGTCTGACTAGCGGAGTTACAGATACGCAGTATCTT. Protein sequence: CASSLTSGVTDTQYL.